This T cell receptor (beta chain) was observed in a study of blood T cell repertoires in COVID-19. Turning to the study itself: Sites across the United States, Italy and Spain contributed samples from acute and convalescent COVID-19. Sample material is recorded as cDNA or gDNA derived from T cells, B-cell-depleted T cells, or PBMCs.

In the original analysis: The assay estimated nucleated cells by amplifying reference gene primers. The method was immunoSEQ multiplex PCR; TCRdb's version includes in-frame clones alone and lacks a portion of them. For V, J and clone size, that table is used; D and trimming come from the DNA. The profile shows fewer than 350,000 clones, 85% of them singletons. Germline V gene data show CDR1 as ENHRY and CDR2 as SYGVKD. Trimming cost V 5 bases and J 2 bases; bases outside gene matches: 5. CDR3 length equals 16 residues. Material for sequencing was peripheral blood. This chain connects TRBV10-3 to TRBJ2-3; 12 bases line up with TRBD2. The clonotype originates from a human donor in a cohort sampled during active COVID-19. The CDR3 sequence: CAISRLAGGATDTQYF. CDR3 nucleotides: TGTGCCATCAGTCGTCTAGCGGGGGGGGCCACAGATACGCAGTATTTT.